The 12 T cell receptor beta chains listed next were all sequenced from one sample in a study of T cell responses to AZD1222 COVID-19 vaccine. Generated by immunoSEQ multiplex PCR, the TCRdb table keeps only in-frame clones and is missing some. The data show some 130,000 clones, 89% seen once. Specimen: peripheral blood, collected 28 days after the second AZD1222 dose. These receptors originate from an adult who received the AZD1222 COVID-19 vaccine.

The genes are TRBV7-9 and TRBJ1-2, with D uncertain. Germline V gene sequence: CDR1 SEHNR, CDR2 FQNEAQ (reference sequence). With 1 base removed from V and 0 bases from J, the gap between germline ends came to 9 bases. CDR3 length equals 15 residues. CDR3 protein: CASSLEPGANYGYTF. In DNA form, the CDR3 reads TGTGCCAGCAGCTTAGAGCCAGGAGCTAACTATGGCTACACCTTC.

This chain links TRBV5-8 with TRBJ1-3; no firm D call. The CDR3 has 15 residues. Trimming removed 4 bases at V and 0 bases at J, with 11 bases between. CDR1 SGHTS and CDR2 YDEGEE come from the germline V gene. The CDR3 region is CASSPGRISGNTIYF. The CDR3 region has the DNA TGTGCCAGCAGCCCCGGACGTATCTCTGGAAACACCATATATTTT.

This sequence joins TRBV6-5 and TRBJ2-3; the D gene is possibly TRBD1 (6 bases). CDR3 size: 15 residues. Germline values: CDR1 MNHEY, CDR2 SVGAGI. V dropped 2 bases and J dropped 2 bases, with 11 bases sitting between them. DNA for the CDR3: TGTGCCAGCAGTTACCGGGACACCTTCACAGATACGCAGTATTTT. It encodes CASSYRDTFTDTQYF.

The rearrangement joins TRBV18 to TRBJ1-1; D possibly corresponds to TRBD1 (6 bases). The V gene's germline CDR1 is KGHSH and CDR2 LQKENI. CDR3 length: 14 residues. V lost 8 bases and J lost 2, with 15 bases in between. The chain's CDR3 is CASTIRDINTEAFF. The CDR3 region has the DNA TGTGCCAGCACAATACGGGACATCAACACTGAAGCTTTCTTT.

J is TRBJ1-2 and V is TRBV3-1 (or the pseudogene TRBV3-2); tentative D call: TRBD1 (5 bases). Germline lookup yields CDR1 LGHDT and CDR2 YNNKEL (reference sequence). This CDR3 has 14 amino acids. V dropped 4 bases and J dropped 1 base, with 10 bases sitting between them. The CDR3 protein is CASSPIGGNYGYTF. CDR3 coding DNA: TGTGCCAGCAGCCCGATTGGGGGTAACTATGGCTACACCTTC.

The chain employs TRBV9 and TRBJ1-1; D might be TRBD1 (5 bases). The length of the CDR3 is 16 residues. V lost 5 bases, J lost 1 base, and 18 bases lay in between. CDR1 and CDR2 from the germline V gene are SGDLS and YYNGEE. The CDR3 loop is CASSAGHSLGNTEAFF. CDR3 in DNA: TGTGCCAGCAGTGCCGGACACTCATTAGGGAACACTGAAGCTTTCTTT.

The chain joins TRBV10-3 to TRBJ2-3; D ambiguous. There are 13 residues in the CDR3. V dropped 2 bases and J dropped 0 bases, with 3 bases sitting between them. Germline-derived CDR1 and CDR2 are ENHRY and SYGVKD. The CDR3 reads CAISESSTDTQYF. CDR3 in DNA: TGTGCCATCAGTGAGAGTAGCACAGATACGCAGTATTTT.

V is TRBV2 and J is TRBJ2-7, with 7 bases fitting TRBD1. The CDR3 is 15 amino acids. CDR1 and CDR2 (germline): SNHLY, FYNNEI. After removal of 9 bases from V and 1 base from J, the junction contained 12 bases not matched to a gene. Written as DNA, the CDR3 is TGTGCCAGTCAGAAGGACAGGTCCCAATCCTACGAGCAGTACTTC. Amino acids: CASQKDRSQSYEQYF.

The CDR3 here is CSQPGEGHGYTF. CDR3 nucleotides: TGCAGCCAGCCGGGCGAAGGGCATGGCTACACCTTC. The chain has TRBV29-1 and TRBJ1-2, with D unclear. Per germline, CDR1 SQVTM and CDR2 ANQGSEA. This CDR3 is 12 amino acids long. Trimming took off 8 bases at V and 6 bases at J, with 16 bases between the two ends.

The chain carries TRBV6-5 and TRBJ1-2; D unresolved. CDR1 and CDR2 (germline): MNHEY, SVGAGI. The ends were cut back, 0 bases at V and 7 bases at J, with 9 bases in the middle. CDR3 length: 13 amino acids. The CDR3 DNA is TGTGCCAGCAGTTACTCAGACGACGGTGGCTACACCTTC. Amino acid sequence: CASSYSDDGGYTF.

The gene calls are TRBV4-1 and TRBJ2-1, with a weak D call TRBD1 (5 bases). The length of the CDR3 is 13 residues. Trimming took 5 bases from V and 6 from J, leaving 11 bases between them. Germline V gives CDR1 MGHRA, CDR2 YSYEKL. This chain's CDR3 is CASSYRQSNEQFF. In nucleotides, the CDR3 is TGCGCCAGCAGCTATCGACAGAGCAATGAGCAGTTCTTC.

The rearrangement uses TRBV5-1 and TRBJ2-7; D may correspond to TRBD1 or TRBD2 (5 bases each). Germline-derived CDR1 and CDR2 are SGHRS and YFSETQ. CDR3 size: 13 residues. Between the trimmed V and J ends, which lost 4 bases and 3 bases, there was a span of 11 bases. CDR3 bases: TGCGCCAGCAGCGCCGGGACCGACTACGAGCAGTACTTC. It translates to CASSAGTDYEQYF. Looking up the rest from reference TRBV5-1 and TRBJ2-7 gives the full variable domain: KAGVTQTPRYLIKTRGQQVTLSCSPISGHRSVSWYQQTPGQGLQFLFEYFSETQRNKGNFPGRFSGRQFSNSRSEMNVSTLELGDSALYLCASSAGTDYEQYFGPGTRLTVT.